The sample holds a few counts of the clone carrying this TCR beta chain. Its antigen is as yet unknown. CDR3 length: 15 amino acids. With 3 bases clipped from V and 2 bases from J, the junction kept 3 bases outside the gene matches. Per the germline V gene, CDR1 is LGHNA and CDR2 is YSLEER. Only in-frame clones appear in the TCRdb table, and some are missing; sequencing was by immunoSEQ multiplex PCR. Of about 140,000 clones listed, under 95% are singletons. This sample stems from a study of T cell responses to AZD1222 COVID-19 vaccine. Study-level findings and limits: Females outnumbered males among donors, who were mostly white British; clonal diversity was possibly underestimated.

The sequence was obtained from an adult who received the MenACWY meningococcal vaccine as a control. The sample was peripheral blood, taken 28 days after the second dose of the MenACWY control vaccine. J is TRBJ2-7 and V is TRBV4-3; 11 nucleotides line up with TRBD1. The CDR3 region has the DNA TGCGCCAGCAGCCAGGGACAGGGGGAAGCCTACGAGCAGTACTTC. It encodes CASSQGQGEAYEQYF.